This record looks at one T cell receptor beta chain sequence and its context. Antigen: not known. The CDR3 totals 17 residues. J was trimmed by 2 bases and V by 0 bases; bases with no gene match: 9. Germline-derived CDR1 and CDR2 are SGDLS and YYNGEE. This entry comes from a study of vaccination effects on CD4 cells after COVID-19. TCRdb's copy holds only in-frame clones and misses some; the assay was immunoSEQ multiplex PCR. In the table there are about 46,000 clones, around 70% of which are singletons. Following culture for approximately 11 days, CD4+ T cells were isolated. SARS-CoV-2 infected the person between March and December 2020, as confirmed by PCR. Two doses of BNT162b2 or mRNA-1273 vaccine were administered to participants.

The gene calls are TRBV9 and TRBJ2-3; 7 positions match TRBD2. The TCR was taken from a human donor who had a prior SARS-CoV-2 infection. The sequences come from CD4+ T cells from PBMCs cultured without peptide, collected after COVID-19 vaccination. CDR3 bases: TGTGCCAGCAGCGTAGAAGGCGGGGGATCTTACACAGATACGCAGTATTTT. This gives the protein CASSVEGGGSYTDTQYF.